This T cell receptor (beta chain) appears in the sequencing data of a study of T cells after posttransplantation cyclophosphamide. Cells defined as naive were viable CD3+CD4+ or CD3+CD8+ and CCR7+CD45RA+CD45RO-CD95-CD27+CD28+. Peripheral blood was collected from the related graft donor on the marrow donation day. CDR3 length: 16 residues. Germline CDR1 reads MNHEY; CDR2 reads SMNVEV (reference sequence). The V and J ends lost 0 bases and 3 bases, in that order; junction bases with no gene match: 7. Regarding this clone: Its cognate antigen is unknown.

Data came from immunoSEQ multiplex PCR; TCRdb stores just in-frame clones and leaves some out. The sample holds roughly 30,000 clones, approximately 90% seen once. Study observations and caveats: Recipient CMV seropositivity and CMV reactivation strongly tracked TRB clonality. Blood and skin or GI T cell repertoires showed limited TRB overlap.

The source is a woman in her sixties in good health, CMV-negative, and a related stem cell transplant donor. The sequencing input was naive CD4+ T cells sorted from PBMCs. The gene calls are TRBV27 and TRBJ1-1, with 7 bases matching TRBD1. CDR3 DNA sequence: TGTGCCAGCAGTTTATCTCAGACAGGGTGGGACACTGAAGCTTTCTTT. Translating gives CASSLSQTGWDTEAFF.